This is a list of T cell receptor beta chains from one sample in a study of neoadjuvant anti-PD-1 for oral cavity cancer. The protocol was immunoSEQ multiplex PCR, while the TCRdb copy is restricted to in-frame clones and leaves out a portion. Of tens of thousands of clones detected, about 83% appear once; the ten largest clones hold approximately 3%. Sequences were derived from PBMCs, sampled before nivolumab (anti-PD-1) treatment. The receptors were gathered from a person aged 40 to 85 with oral cavity squamous cell carcinoma. The CDR3 runs from the conserved cysteine through the conserved F or W. The order of the fields is D gene, clone size, V gene, J gene, CDR3 protein, CDR3 DNA. D genes are given only for firm matches. Expanded clones are given a class, and other clones once, few, many or no size at all.

D: TRBD1
size: NA
V: TRBV4-1
J: TRBJ1-2
CDR3: CASSQVRRTGGGYTF
DNA: TGCGCCAGCAGCCAAGTCAGAAGAACAGGGGGCGGCTACACCTTC

D: NA
size: NA
V: TRBV18
J: TRBJ2-2
CDR3: CASSRDVANTGELFF
DNA: TGTGCCAGCTCACGGGACGTCGCGAACACCGGGGAGCTGTTTTTT

D: TRBD2
size: NA
V: TRBV6-1
J: TRBJ2-3
CDR3: CASSEGEGPDTQYF
DNA: TGTGCCAGCAGTGAAGGGGAGGGGCCAGATACGCAGTATTTT

D: NA
size: once
V: TRBV9
J: TRBJ1-3
CDR3: CASSVRSGNTIYF
DNA: TGTGCCAGCAGCGTCCGTTCCGGAAACACCATATATTTT

D: NA
size: NA
V: TRBV28
J: TRBJ2-5
CDR3: CASSLSGRKETQYF
DNA: TGTGCCAGCAGTTTATCAGGGAGAAAAGAGACCCAGTACTTC

D: TRBD1
size: NA
V: TRBV12-5
J: TRBJ1-1
CDR3: CASMTGGNTEAFF
DNA: TGTGCTAGTATGACAGGGGGGAACACTGAAGCTTTCTTT

D: NA
size: NA
V: TRBV20-1
J: TRBJ2-7
CDR3: CSASRGYEQYF
DNA: TGCAGTGCTAGCCGGGGGTACGAGCAGTACTTC

D: NA
size: NA
V: TRBV6-1
J: TRBJ1-1
CDR3: CASSVKGMNTEAFF
DNA: TGTGCCAGCAGTGTTAAGGGTATGAACACTGAAGCTTTCTTT

D: TRBD1
size: NA
V: TRBV6-1
J: TRBJ1-1
CDR3: CASSEPRDRPNNFF
DNA: TGTGCCAGCAGTGAGCCCCGGGACAGGCCTAACAATTTCTTT

D: TRBD2
size: NA
V: TRBV15
J: TRBJ2-1
CDR3: CATRQTSGDNNEQFF
DNA: TGTGCCACCAGGCAGACTAGCGGAGACAACAATGAGCAGTTCTTC

D: TRBD1
size: NA
V: TRBV27
J: TRBJ1-5
CDR3: CASSLNGQGGYQPQHF
DNA: TGTGCCAGCAGTTTAAACGGACAGGGGGGATATCAGCCCCAGCATTTT